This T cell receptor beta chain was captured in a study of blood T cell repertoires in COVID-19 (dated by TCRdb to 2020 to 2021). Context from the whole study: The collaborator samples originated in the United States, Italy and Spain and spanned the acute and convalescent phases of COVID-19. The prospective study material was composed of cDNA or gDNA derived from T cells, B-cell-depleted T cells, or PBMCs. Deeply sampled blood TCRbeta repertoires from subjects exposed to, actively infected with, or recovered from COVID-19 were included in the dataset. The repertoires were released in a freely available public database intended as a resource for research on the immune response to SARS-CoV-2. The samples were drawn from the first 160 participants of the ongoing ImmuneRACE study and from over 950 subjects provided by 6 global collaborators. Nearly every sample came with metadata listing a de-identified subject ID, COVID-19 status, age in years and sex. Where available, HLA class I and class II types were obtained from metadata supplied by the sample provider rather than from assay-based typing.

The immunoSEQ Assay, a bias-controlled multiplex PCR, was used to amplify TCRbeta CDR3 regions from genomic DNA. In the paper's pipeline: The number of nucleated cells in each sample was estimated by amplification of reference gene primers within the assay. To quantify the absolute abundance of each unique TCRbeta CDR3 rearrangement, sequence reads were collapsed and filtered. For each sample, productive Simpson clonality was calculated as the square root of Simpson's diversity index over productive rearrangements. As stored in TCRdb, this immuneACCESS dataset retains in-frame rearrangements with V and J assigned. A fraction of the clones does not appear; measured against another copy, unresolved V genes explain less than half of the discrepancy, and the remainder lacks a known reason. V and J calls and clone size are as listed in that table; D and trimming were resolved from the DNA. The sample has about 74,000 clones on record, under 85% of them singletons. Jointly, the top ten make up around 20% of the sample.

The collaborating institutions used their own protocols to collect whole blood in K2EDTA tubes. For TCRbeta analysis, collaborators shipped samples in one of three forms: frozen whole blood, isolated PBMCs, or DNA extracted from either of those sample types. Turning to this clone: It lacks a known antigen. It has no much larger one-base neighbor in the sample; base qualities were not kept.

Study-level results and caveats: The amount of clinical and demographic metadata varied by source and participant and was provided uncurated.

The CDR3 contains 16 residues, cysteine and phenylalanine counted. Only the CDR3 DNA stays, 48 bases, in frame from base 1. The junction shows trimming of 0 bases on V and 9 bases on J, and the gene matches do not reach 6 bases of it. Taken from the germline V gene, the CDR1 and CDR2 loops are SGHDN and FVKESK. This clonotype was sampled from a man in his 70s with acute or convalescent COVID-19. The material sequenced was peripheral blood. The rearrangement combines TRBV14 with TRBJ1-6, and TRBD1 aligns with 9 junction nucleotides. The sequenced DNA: TGTGCCAGCAGCCAAGATTGGGGACAGGGCATTTCACCCCTCCACTTT. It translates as CASSQDWGQGISPLHF.